The 29 T cell receptor beta chains in this list originate from one sample, sequenced in a study of T-cell memory formation after mild COVID-19. TCRdb re-analysed the 5' RACE reads in MiXCR, keeping a single row per CDR3 protein. The data contain around 53,000 distinct CDR3 sequences, 10% to 15% of them seen just once; the ten biggest clones take up under 30%. Material for sequencing was PBMCs or a T cell subset sorted from them (not recorded which). All receptors come from a man younger than 30 who had mild COVID-19 (a few samples of this study predate the infection). Cell type and time point are not known.

On this clonotype itself: A much larger clone lies one base from this, so it may be a read error. This chain links TRBV7-2 with TRBJ1-6; no firm D call. Germline CDR1 and CDR2: SGHTA and FQGNSA. This CDR3 has 12 amino acids. The CDR3 coding sequence is TGTTCCAGCAGCCTGGATAATTCACCCCTCCACTTT. It specifies CSSSLDNSPLHF.

The J gene is TRBJ2-1, the V gene TRBV18; no definite D call. The length of the CDR3 is 15 residues. Germline CDR1 and CDR2: KGHSH and LQKENI. With 3 bases removed from V and 2 bases from J, the gap between germline ends came to 11 bases. CDR3 sequence (DNA): TGTGCCAGCTCACCCCCGACGGGTACCTACAATGAGCAGTTCTTC. Protein product: CASSPPTGTYNEQFF.

This clonotype was detected ten times or more. This chain uses TRBV6-4 with TRBJ2-3; 14 bases match TRBD2. The CDR3 extends over 15 amino acids. V gave up 3 bases and J gave up 4 bases; unmatched junction bases: 0. Germline values: CDR1 MRHNA, CDR2 SNTAGT. CDR3 amino acids: CASSETSGGADTQYF. The CDR3, as DNA: TGTGCCAGCAGTGAGACTAGCGGGGGGGCAGATACGCAGTATTTT.

This clonotype was seen ten or more times. The V gene is TRBV7-2, the J gene TRBJ2-3, with 8 bases identical to TRBD2. This CDR3 is built from 15 residues. Trimming removed 7 bases from V and 0 bases from J; junction bases left unmatched: 6. In germline, CDR1 is SGHTA, CDR2 FQGNSA. CDR3 residues: CASIRGGSSTDTQYF. In DNA form, the CDR3 reads TGTGCCAGCATCCGGGGGGGCTCTAGCACAGATACGCAGTATTTT.

The chain couples TRBV7-2 to TRBJ1-2; D is uncertain. The CDR3 totals 13 residues. Trimming stripped 1 base from V and 8 bases from J, with 11 bases between. Per germline, CDR1 SGHTA and CDR2 FQGNSA. The DNA for the CDR3 is TGTGCCAGCAGCTTAGGTTCACTATGGGGCTACACCTTC. Protein product: CASSLGSLWGYTF.

There are a few counts of this clonotype. This chain links TRBV5-4 with TRBJ2-3; perhaps D is TRBD1 or TRBD2 (5 bases each). Trimming pared 4 bases from V and 3 bases from J, leaving 9 bases between. Per the germline V gene, CDR1 is SGHNT and CDR2 is YYREEE (reference sequence). There are 13 residues in the CDR3. CDR3 DNA: TGTGCCAGCAGCGGGACCCAGACAGATACGCAGTATTTT. Amino acids: CASSGTQTDTQYF.

The chain joins TRBV20-1 to TRBJ2-5; perhaps TRBD2 as D (6 bases). Trimming shortened V by 7 bases and J by 2 bases, and 14 bases separated the two germline ends. Germline V gives CDR1 DFQATT, CDR2 SNEGSKA (reference sequence). The CDR3 is made up of 13 amino acids. Here the CDR3 DNA reads TGCAGTGTCAAGGTTGGGGGGCAAGAGACCCAGTACTTC. Encoded protein: CSVKVGGQETQYF.

This clonotype has more than one count but fewer than ten. The rearrangement links TRBV11-2 to TRBJ2-2, with D perhaps being TRBD1 or TRBD2 (6 bases each). The CDR3 is 15 residues long. V lost 5 bases and J lost 4, with 14 bases in between. Germline CDR1 SGHAT, CDR2 FQNNGV. CDR3 protein: CASSPGASSTGELFF. Here the CDR3 DNA reads TGTGCCAGCAGCCCGGGGGCCTCGAGCACCGGGGAGCTGTTTTTT.

The chain uses TRBV3-1 and TRBJ2-5, with D unresolved. V shed 6 bases and J shed 5 bases, with 7 bases lying between them. Germline lookup yields CDR1 LGHDT and CDR2 YNNKEL (reference sequence). The CDR3 covers 11 residues. The CDR3 region has the DNA TGTGCCAGCAGTCACTTGGAGACCCAGTACTTC. Its translation is CASSHLETQYF.

Judged by abundance, this clonotype is medium-sized. This chain joins TRBV2 and TRBJ2-7; D is unresolved. Germline CDR1 SNHLY, CDR2 FYNNEI. V lost 3 bases to trimming and J lost 5 bases, with 11 bases between them. This CDR3 spans 13 amino acids. The CDR3: CASSEPFEDEQYF. The CDR3 region has the DNA TGTGCCAGCAGTGAGCCCTTCGAGGACGAGCAGTACTTC.

CDR3 DNA sequence: TGTGCCAGCAGTTACTTGAAGACTAGCGGGGGCCCAAATGAGCAGTTCTTC. Protein: CASSYLKTSGGPNEQFF. V gene TRBV6-2 or TRBV6-3 combines with J gene TRBJ2-1; 12 nucleotides match TRBD2. After removal of 1 base from V and 7 bases from J, the junction contained 8 bases not matched to a gene. The length of the CDR3 is 17 residues. From germline, CDR1 is MNHEY and CDR2 SVGEGT.

The sample holds a few counts of this clonotype. The V call is TRBV5-1, the J call TRBJ2-7, with TRBD2 matching 11 bases. V lost 1 base to trimming and J lost 2 bases; unmatched junction nucleotides: 5. The CDR3 has 16 amino acids. Germline loops: CDR1 SGHRS, CDR2 YFSETQ. The CDR3 coding sequence is TGCGCCAGCAGCTTGAGTCTAGCGGGGGGAGCCTACGAGCAGTACTTC. It yields the protein CASSLSLAGGAYEQYF.

This clonotype was recorded at least ten times. V is TRBV6-5 and J is TRBJ2-3; 9 nucleotides match TRBD2. Germline V gives CDR1 MNHEY, CDR2 SVGAGI. This CDR3 spans 15 amino acids. The V and J ends lost 2 bases and 7 bases, in that order; junction bases with no gene match: 7. This CDR3 reads CASSYAGGALNTQYF. CDR3 nucleotides: TGTGCCAGCAGTTACGCGGGGGGGGCCCTAAATACGCAGTATTTT.

This clonotype has just one count. The chain carries TRBV7-9 and TRBJ2-3, with D perhaps being TRBD1 or TRBD2 (5 bases each). Between the trimmed V and J ends, which lost 10 bases and 0 bases, there was a span of 14 bases. CDR1 and CDR2 from the germline V gene are SEHNR and FQNEAQ (reference sequence). The CDR3 has 14 residues. This chain's CDR3 is CATSGTYSTDTQYF. As DNA, the CDR3 is TGTGCCACATCCGGGACCTATAGCACAGATACGCAGTATTTT.

This clonotype was counted ten times or more. The rearrangement joins TRBV5-1 to TRBJ2-5, with D perhaps matching TRBD2 (5 bases). Germline V gene data show CDR1 as SGHRS and CDR2 as YFSETQ. The CDR3 totals 13 residues. Trimming cost V 4 bases and J 5 bases, with 12 bases left between them. The CDR3 region is CASSPPRAETQYF. The CDR3 coding sequence is TGCGCCAGCAGCCCGCCGAGGGCTGAGACCCAGTACTTC. Drawing the rest from reference TRBV5-1 and TRBJ2-5, the complete variable domain is KAGVTQTPRYLIKTRGQQVTLSCSPISGHRSVSWYQQTPGQGLQFLFEYFSETQRNKGNFPGRFSGRQFSNSRSEMNVSTLELGDSALYLCASSPPRAETQYFGPGTRLLVL.

This chain connects TRBV9 to TRBJ2-5; possibly TRBD2 for D (5 bases). From germline, CDR1 is SGDLS and CDR2 YYNGEE. This CDR3 has 12 residues. Trimming left V 5 bases short and J 3 bases short, with 8 bases between. For the CDR3, the DNA is TGTGCCAGCAGACCCGGGGAAGAGACCCAGTACTTC. It codes for CASRPGEETQYF.

This clonotype occurred a few times. The chain couples TRBV10-1 to TRBJ2-7; possibly TRBD1 for D (6 bases). This CDR3 spans 14 amino acids. The V and J ends lost 5 bases and 6 bases respectively, with 17 bases between them. Germline V CDR1 and CDR2: WNHNN, SYGVQD (reference sequence). In nucleotides, the CDR3 is TGCGCCAGCAGTCGGGACACCTCCCTCGTCGAGCAGTACTTC. It translates to CASSRDTSLVEQYF.

V usage is TRBV5-1 and J usage is TRBJ2-3; either TRBD1 or TRBD2 may fit D (5 bases each). Between the trimmed V and J ends, which lost 2 bases and 3 bases, there was a span of 16 bases. CDR1 SGHRS and CDR2 YFSETQ come from the germline V gene. There are 16 residues in the CDR3. CDR3 in amino acids: CASSFQGPSLTDTQYF. DNA of the CDR3: TGCGCCAGCAGCTTCCAGGGACCTTCTTTGACAGATACGCAGTATTTT.

The chain links TRBV13 to TRBJ1-6; D not certain. Trimming stripped 5 bases from V and 2 bases from J, with 13 bases between. The CDR3 is 16 residues long. Germline CDR1 is PRHDT and CDR2 is FYEKMQ (reference sequence). CDR3 residues: CASSEEGGAYNSPLHF. As DNA, the CDR3 is TGTGCCAGCAGCGAGGAGGGCGGCGCCTATAATTCACCCCTCCACTTT. The entire variable domain, with the rest obtained from reference TRBV13 and TRBJ1-6, is as follows: AAGVIQSPRHLIKEKRETATLKCYPIPRHDTVYWYQQGPGQDPQFLISFYEKMQSDKGSIPDRFSAQQFSDYHSELNMSSLELGDSALYFCASSEEGGAYNSPLHFGNGTRLTVT.

Ten or more counts support this clonotype. The CDR3 coding sequence is TGTGCCAGCACTTTCGGGGGGCCCCAAGAGACCCAGTACTTC. As protein: CASTFGGPQETQYF. The chain couples TRBV12-3 or TRBV12-4 to TRBJ2-5; a weak D match, TRBD2 (7 bases). V lost 7 bases, J lost 1 base, and 13 bases lay in between. The CDR3 consists of 14 residues.

This clonotype is a singleton in its sample. The rearrangement links TRBV6-5 to TRBJ1-5; D not resolved. Germline CDR1 reads MNHEY; CDR2 reads SVGAGI. Trimming shortened V by 7 bases and J by 7 bases, and 14 bases separated the two germline ends. The CDR3 totals 13 residues. This CDR3 is CASTPKFGQPQHF. In DNA form, the CDR3 reads TGTGCCAGCACACCTAAGTTCGGCCAGCCCCAGCATTTT.

The chain employs TRBV20-1 and TRBJ2-6; 9 bases match TRBD1. Germline CDR1 is DFQATT and CDR2 is SNEGSKA (reference sequence). This CDR3 comprises 16 residues. V lost 6 bases, J lost 0 bases, and 6 bases stayed unmatched. The CDR3 DNA is TGCAGTGCGTCGGGACAGGGAGACTCTGGGGCCAACGTCCTGACTTTC. It codes for CSASGQGDSGANVLTF.

This clonotype was seen a few times. The rearrangement links TRBV18 to TRBJ2-5; no definite D call. With 0 bases removed from V and 5 bases from J, the gap between germline ends came to 4 bases. Germline V gene lookup returns CDR1 KGHSH and CDR2 LQKENI. The CDR3 runs 12 residues. The CDR3 DNA reads TGTGCCAGCTCACCACCCCGGGAGACCCAGTACTTC. Protein: CASSPPRETQYF.

In this sample, this clonotype turned up many times. The chain recombines TRBV4-2 with TRBJ2-1; 9 bases align to TRBD2. The J segment lost 3 bases and the V segment lost 0 bases, leaving 0 bases of the junction unmatched. The length of the CDR3 is 15 residues. Germline CDR1 LGHNA, CDR2 YNFKEQ. CDR3 bases: TGTGCCAGCAGCCAAGAGCGGGGGGGCTACAATGAGCAGTTCTTC. Encoded protein: CASSQERGGYNEQFF.

This clonotype has a count of ten or more. This chain uses TRBV7-2 with TRBJ1-4; D is uncertain. Trimming pared 2 bases from V and 0 bases from J, leaving 7 bases between. CDR1 and CDR2 (germline): SGHTA, FQGNSA. CDR3 size: 15 residues. CDR3 region: CASSLTATTNEKLFF. The DNA of the CDR3 is TGTGCCAGCAGCTTAACTGCCACAACTAATGAAAAACTGTTTTTT.

The V gene is TRBV15, the J gene TRBJ1-3; D is ambiguous. The CDR3 has 14 amino acids. Trimming removed 6 bases at V and 0 bases at J, with 9 bases between. Per the germline V gene, CDR1 is LNHNV and CDR2 is YYDKDF (reference sequence). CDR3 sequence: CATRTSNSGNTIYF. CDR3 nucleotide sequence: TGTGCCACCAGGACGAGCAACTCTGGAAACACCATATATTTT.

The CDR3 DNA reads as TGCGCCAGCAGTTCACAGGGGTCCACAGATACGCAGTATTTT. It is translated as CASSSQGSTDTQYF. This rearrangement joins TRBV5-1 to TRBJ2-3; 7 nucleotides align to TRBD1. CDR1 and CDR2 from the germline V gene are SGHRS and YFSETQ. The CDR3 is 14 amino acids. The J segment lost 2 bases and the V segment lost 5 bases, leaving 5 bases of the junction unmatched.

CDR3 sequence (DNA): TGTGCCAGCAGGAGGGAGGTCTTTGGGGCCCAGTACTTC. It specifies CASRREVFGAQYF. This chain joins TRBV2 and TRBJ2-5; possible D gene TRBD2, 6 bases. Germline-derived CDR1 and CDR2 are SNHLY and FYNNEI. This CDR3 comprises 13 residues. Trimming took off 6 bases at V and 9 bases at J, with 17 bases between the two ends.

At least ten counts were recorded for this clonotype. In DNA form, the CDR3 reads TGCAGTGCTGAATGGGGTTCAGGGGGCGCTTACGAGCAGTACGTC. Amino acid sequence: CSAEWGSGGAYEQYV. The chain is built from TRBV20-1 and TRBJ2-7; 8 bases agree with TRBD1. Germline values: CDR1 DFQATT, CDR2 SNEGSKA (reference sequence). Trimming cost V 5 bases and J 4 bases; bases outside gene matches: 13. This CDR3 has 15 amino acids.